The 5 T cell receptor beta chains presented below share a single source sample, sequenced in a study of cytomegalovirus exposure and HLA in healthy donors. Researchers ran the PCR with 60 Vbeta and 13 Jbeta primers. Method: immunoSEQ multiplex PCR; TCRdb's copy keeps in-frame clones and lacks some. The sample lists around 98,000 clones, about 81% occurring once. Sequencing was performed on PBMCs. The receptors stem from a man aged 35 to 55 in good health and CMV-seronegative.

J is TRBJ2-7 and V is TRBV11-2, with 9 bases lining up with TRBD1. The V gene's germline CDR1 is SGHAT and CDR2 FQNNGV. This CDR3 has 14 residues. The trim removed 5 bases at V and 6 bases at J, leaving 8 bases unmatched. Here the CDR3 reads CASSQDRGSGEQYF. In nucleotides, the CDR3 is TGTGCCAGCAGCCAGGACAGGGGATCTGGCGAGCAGTACTTC.

This chain uses TRBV5-1 with TRBJ2-1; 8 nucleotides line up with TRBD2. With V trimmed by 3 bases and J by 2 bases, 4 bases remained unmatched. The CDR3 contains 15 residues. Per the germline V gene, CDR1 is SGHRS and CDR2 is YFSETQ. CDR3 coding DNA: TGCGCCAGCAGCTCCGGGGGGGGCCCCTACAATGAGCAGTTCTTC. As protein: CASSSGGGPYNEQFF.

The gene calls are TRBV5-1 and TRBJ1-1; 8 nucleotides line up with TRBD1. Germline trimming cut 3 bases from V and 3 bases from J; bases unmatched to any gene: 4. Germline V gene sequence: CDR1 SGHRS, CDR2 YFSETQ. This CDR3 is built from 14 residues. CDR3 sequence reads: CASSSGQGDTEAFF. The CDR3 bases are TGCGCCAGCAGCTCTGGACAGGGCGACACTGAAGCTTTCTTT.

V and J are TRBV18 and TRBJ2-1, with TRBD1 matching over 8 bases. The V gene end was trimmed by 6 bases and the J gene end by 7 bases; junction bases not matched to a gene: 11. CDR1 is KGHSH and CDR2 is LQKENI in the germline V gene. The CDR3 has 15 amino acids. The CDR3 is CASSRIQGAGNEQFF. The CDR3 DNA is TGTGCCAGCTCCCGAATTCAGGGGGCGGGGAATGAGCAGTTCTTC.

The J gene is TRBJ2-2, the V gene TRBV5-4; possibly TRBD1 for D (6 bases). Trimming pared 4 bases from V and 0 bases from J, leaving 10 bases between. The germline gives CDR1 SGHNT, CDR2 YYREEE (reference sequence). CDR3 length: 15 amino acids. In DNA, the CDR3 is TGTGCCAGCAGCCCGCGACAGGCGAACACCGGGGAGCTGTTTTTT. This encodes CASSPRQANTGELFF.